This TCR beta chain was sequenced for a study of T cell responses to AZD1222 COVID-19 vaccine. Clones were sequenced by immunoSEQ multiplex PCR, and TCRdb holds only the in-frame ones, with some missing. Of about 120,000 clones listed, approximately 90% are singletons. The sample was peripheral blood, taken on day 0 of AZD1222 vaccination. This receptor was taken from an adult in good health.

The DNA for the CDR3 is TGTGCCAGCAGTTTCAACGACGTTACTGGAAACACCATATATTTT. It encodes CASSFNDVTGNTIYF. The chain uses TRBV28 and TRBJ1-3, with D uncertain. The germline gives CDR1 MDHEN, CDR2 SYDVKM. The length of the CDR3 is 15 residues. With 3 bases removed from V and 2 bases from J, the gap between germline ends came to 11 bases.